Following are 25 T cell receptor beta chains from one sample sequenced in a study of T cells in Graves' hyperthyroidism and ophthalmopathy. TCR beta CDR3 region amplification was performed from RNA transcripts. First-round RT-PCR of the TCR CDR3 relied on the HTBI primer set. MiXCR was run by TCRdb on the multiplex PCR reads, yielding one entry per CDR3 protein. The sample consists of a few hundred thousand distinct CDR3 sequences, 12% to 15% of them appearing once. The sequenced material came from blood. Every receptor here comes from a woman between 35 and 50 years old with Graves' hyperthyroidism.

The table lists this clonotype with many counts. This chain links TRBV30 with TRBJ2-1, with no clear D. The germline V gene encodes CDR1 GTSNPN and CDR2 SVGIG (reference sequence). The CDR3 extends over 13 amino acids. Trimming left V 3 bases short and J 4 bases short, with 10 bases between. The CDR3 spells CAWSPGPYNEQFF. CDR3 DNA sequence: TGTGCCTGGAGCCCCGGGCCATACAATGAGCAGTTCTTC.

This clonotype was detected many times. The CDR3 nucleotides are TGTGCCAGCAGCTTGGGGACAGGGTTGTTCTTC. Its translation is CASSLGTGLFF. This sequence joins TRBV7-3 and TRBJ2-1, with 9 bases matching TRBD1. J lost 15 bases, V lost 3 bases, and 3 bases had no gene match. The length of the CDR3 is 11 residues. Per the germline V gene, CDR1 is SGHTA and CDR2 is FQGTGA.

There are many counts of this clonotype. The chain recombines TRBV12-3 or TRBV12-4 with TRBJ1-1; 7 bases are shared with TRBD1. This CDR3 is built from 17 residues. V trimming: 5 bases; J trimming: 2 bases; junction bases outside the gene matches: 14. Written as DNA, the CDR3 is TGTGCCAGCAGTGGGGGGTTGCTAGGGACAGCAAACACTGAAGCTTTCTTT. Amino acid sequence: CASSGGLLGTANTEAFF.

The chain carries TRBV20-1 and TRBJ1-6; the match to TRBD1 covers 10 bases. Germline CDR1 DFQATT, CDR2 SNEGSKA (reference sequence). The V segment lost 7 bases and the J segment 10 bases; nucleotides outside the gene matches: 13. The CDR3 is 15 residues long. CDR3 sequence reads: CSVTPGRDRGSPLHF. DNA of the CDR3: TGCAGTGTCACCCCAGGACGGGACAGGGGCTCACCCCTCCACTTT.

The chain is built from TRBV5-1 and TRBJ1-5; D call uncertain. Germline V gene data show CDR1 as SGHRS and CDR2 as YFSETQ. The CDR3 length is 15 residues. V was trimmed by 0 bases and J by 2 bases, leaving 9 bases between them. The CDR3, as DNA: TGCGCCAGCAGCTTGGATGGGGAAGGCAATCAGCCCCAGCATTTT. Amino acid sequence: CASSLDGEGNQPQHF.

By share of the sample, this clonotype is medium-sized. This rearrangement joins TRBV11-2 to TRBJ1-1; D possibly corresponds to TRBD1 (5 bases). Germline CDR1 SGHAT, CDR2 FQNNGV. This CDR3 region has 14 residues. V lost 3 bases and J lost 6, with 14 bases in between. The CDR3 here is CASSFEGTGSEAFF. As DNA, the CDR3 is TGTGCCAGCAGCTTTGAGGGGACTGGTTCTGAAGCTTTCTTT.

This clonotype was observed at least ten times. The V gene is TRBV28, the J gene TRBJ2-7; D is tentatively TRBD1 or TRBD2 (5 bases each). The CDR3 covers 14 residues. Between the trimmed V and J ends, which lost 2 bases and 6 bases, there was a span of 14 bases. The germline V gene has CDR1 MDHEN and CDR2 SYDVKM. The CDR3 coding sequence is TGTGCCAGCAGTTTACGAGCCGGGACGGGCGAGCAGTACTTC. Protein: CASSLRAGTGEQYF.

This clonotype was recorded at least ten times. The chain uses TRBV19 and TRBJ2-5, with D possibly being TRBD1 (6 bases). This CDR3 is built from 16 residues. Germline lookup yields CDR1 LNHDA and CDR2 SQIVND (reference sequence). V lost 5 bases to trimming and J lost 1 base, with 17 bases between them. CDR3 protein: CASSPRQTGIQETQYF. The CDR3 nucleotides read TGTGCCAGTAGTCCCCGCCAAACAGGGATCCAAGAGACCCAGTACTTC.

This clonotype was seen repeatedly, ten times or more. The rearrangement links TRBV20-1 to TRBJ2-7; D might be TRBD1 (7 bases). This CDR3 has 13 residues. Deletions cut 6 bases from V and 7 bases from J, with 19 bases between. In germline, CDR1 is DFQATT, CDR2 SNEGSKA (reference sequence). The chain's CDR3 is CSALDQAGGEQYF. The CDR3 DNA follows: TGCAGTGCCTTGGACCAGGCAGGGGGGGAGCAGTACTTC.

This clonotype appeared many times. The V and J genes are TRBV18 and TRBJ2-7; 9 bases match TRBD2. The germline V gene has CDR1 KGHSH and CDR2 LQKENI. V was clipped by 4 bases and J by 6 bases; unmatched bases: 13. This CDR3 contains 16 residues. The CDR3 DNA reads TGTGCCAGCTCACTGAACTCGGGACTAGCCCCGACCGAGCAGTACTTC. Protein sequence: CASSLNSGLAPTEQYF.

In its sample, this clonotype was seen many times. CDR3 amino acids: CASSTESNQPQHF. CDR3 nucleotide sequence: TGTGCCAGCAGCACAGAGAGCAATCAGCCCCAGCATTTT. The chain links TRBV2 to TRBJ1-5; D remains unclear. V was clipped by 6 bases and J by 1 base, with 7 bases between them. Germline values: CDR1 SNHLY, CDR2 FYNNEI. The CDR3 sequence is 13 residues long.

This clonotype was picked up many times. The V call is TRBV5-1, the J call TRBJ2-3, with D uncertain. The CDR3 contains 15 residues. Germline CDR1 SGHRS, CDR2 YFSETQ. The germline V and J ends were trimmed by 0 bases and 2 bases, with 10 bases remaining between them. For the CDR3, the DNA is TGCGCCAGCAGCTTGGCCGGAGTTGTCACAGATACGCAGTATTTT. Translation gives CASSLAGVVTDTQYF.

The rearrangement uses TRBV27 and TRBJ1-1, with a possible D match to TRBD1 (6 bases). The V gene lost 8 bases and the J gene lost 6 bases, with 16 bases spanning the gap. CDR3 length: 13 residues. Per the germline V gene, CDR1 is MNHEY and CDR2 is SMNVEV (reference sequence). The CDR3 nucleotides are TGTGCCAGCCGAAAGAGGGGGGCTGCTGAAGCTTTCTTT. It codes for CASRKRGAAEAFF.

This clonotype was observed at least ten times. This could be a read error, since a much larger clone is one nucleotide away. CDR3 coding DNA: TGTGCCAGCAGTTTTGGGGACTACGAGCAGTACTTC. Translation: CASSFGDYEQYF. V and J are TRBV28 and TRBJ2-7; D call uncertain. CDR3 size: 12 residues. Looked up from germline, CDR1 is MDHEN and CDR2 is SYDVKM. Trimming cost V 3 bases and J 3 bases, with 6 bases left between them.

This clonotype was seen a handful of times. The chain recombines TRBV5-6 with TRBJ2-7, with 14 bases aligning to TRBD2. Germline loops: CDR1 SGHDT, CDR2 YYEEEE. CDR3 size: 15 residues. V trimming: 5 bases; J trimming: 5 bases; junction bases outside the gene matches: 6. DNA for the CDR3: TGTGCCAGCAGTGTTGGACTAGCGGGAGGTAACGAGCAGTACTTC. It yields the protein CASSVGLAGGNEQYF.

The chain recombines TRBV20-1 with TRBJ2-7; D may be TRBD1 (7 bases). In germline, CDR1 is DFQATT, CDR2 SNEGSKA (reference sequence). V gave up 6 bases and J gave up 1 base, with 16 bases separating them. This CDR3 region has 14 residues. Written as DNA, the CDR3 is TGCAGTGCCGTTCTACAGGGGAGGTCCTACGAGCAGTACTTC. This encodes CSAVLQGRSYEQYF.

This clonotype turned up a few times. The chain carries TRBV5-1 and TRBJ2-5, with D possibly being TRBD1 (6 bases). The germline V gene encodes CDR1 SGHRS and CDR2 YFSETQ. The germline V and J ends were trimmed by 4 bases and 6 bases, with 19 bases remaining between them. The CDR3 contains 15 residues. CDR3 amino acids: CASSPGTSDGQTQYF. CDR3 bases: TGCGCCAGCAGCCCGGGGACATCCGACGGGCAGACCCAGTACTTC.

In its sample, this clonotype was seen a few times. The chain carries TRBV10-3 and TRBJ2-5, with 8 bases aligning to TRBD1. The ends lost 6 bases at V and 3 bases at J; junction bases unmatched: 6. This CDR3 region has 14 residues. CDR1 is ENHRY and CDR2 is SYGVKD in the germline V gene. CDR3 nucleotide sequence: TGTGCCATCAGCGTCCAGGGGGCTGAAGAGACCCAGTACTTC. Protein: CAISVQGAEETQYF.

The rearrangement uses TRBV13 and TRBJ2-7, with 7 bases identical to TRBD1. The junction had 8 bases not matched to a gene; V was cut back by 5 bases and J by 1 base. The CDR3 length is 15 residues. In germline, CDR1 is PRHDT, CDR2 FYEKMQ (reference sequence). Here the CDR3 reads CASSGLRQGSYEQYF. DNA of the CDR3: TGTGCCAGCAGCGGCCTACGACAGGGTTCCTACGAGCAGTACTTC.

This clonotype came up many times. The genes are TRBV10-3 and TRBJ2-7; TRBD1 agrees at 7 bases. From germline, CDR1 is ENHRY and CDR2 SYGVKD. The CDR3 is 13 residues long. Trimming took 2 bases from V and 7 from J; bases not matched to a gene: 5. CDR3 DNA: TGTGCCATCAGTGAGGACAGGGTGGAGGAGCAGTACTTC. Protein sequence: CAISEDRVEEQYF.

This clonotype was counted at least ten times. The chain is built from TRBV6-1 and TRBJ1-1; TRBD1 agrees at 7 bases. Trimming cost V 6 bases and J 0 bases; bases outside gene matches: 4. Germline CDR1 and CDR2: MNHNS and SASEGT. The CDR3 is 14 amino acids. Written as DNA, the CDR3 is TGTGCCAGCAGAGCCGGGACAGTGAACACTGAAGCTTTCTTT. Residues: CASRAGTVNTEAFF.

This clonotype was observed many times. The CDR3 protein is CASSPTGRGGYGYTF. CDR3 DNA: TGTGCCAGCAGTCCAACGGGTCGGGGCGGGTATGGCTACACCTTC. The chain couples TRBV28 to TRBJ1-2, with a possible D match to TRBD1 (5 bases). V was shortened by 5 bases and J by 5 bases, with 18 bases between the two germline ends. Germline V gene data show CDR1 as MDHEN and CDR2 as SYDVKM. This CDR3 has 15 residues.

This clonotype appeared many times. This chain connects TRBV2 to TRBJ2-1, with D uncertain. The V end was cut by 5 bases, the J end by 0 bases, with 8 bases between. The V gene's germline CDR1 is SNHLY and CDR2 FYNNEI. This CDR3 comprises 14 residues. This CDR3 is CASSTSASYNEQFF. DNA for the CDR3: TGTGCCAGCAGTACGTCAGCCTCCTACAATGAGCAGTTCTTC.

This clonotype has a handful of counts. The chain couples TRBV30 to TRBJ2-7; 10 bases fit TRBD1. This CDR3 spans 15 amino acids. Germline CDR1 GTSNPN, CDR2 SVGIG (reference sequence). V gave up 2 bases and J gave up 5 bases; unmatched junction bases: 9. In nucleotides, the CDR3 is TGTGCCTGGAGTCCAACGGGACAGGGGAGGGACGAGCAGTACTTC. Protein: CAWSPTGQGRDEQYF. The variable domain in full, with the rest retrieved from reference TRBV30 and TRBJ2-7, is SQTIHQWPATLVQPVGSPLSLECTVEGTSNPNLYWYRQAAGRGLQLLFYSVGIGQISSEVPQNLSASRPQDRQFILSSKKLLLSDSGFYLCAWSPTGQGRDEQYFGPGTRLTVT.

This clonotype showed up many times. This chain connects TRBV20-1 to TRBJ2-3, with D possibly being TRBD2 (6 bases). The CDR3 is 13 residues long. The ends were cut back, 6 bases at V and 0 bases at J, with 10 bases in the middle. In germline, CDR1 is DFQATT, CDR2 SNEGSKA (reference sequence). CDR3 loop: CSAPSGSTDTQYF. The CDR3 nucleotides are TGCAGTGCCCCCAGCGGGAGCACAGATACGCAGTATTTT.